Detailed here is one T cell receptor (beta chain). Each CDR3 protein gets one entry after TCRdb re-called the 5' RACE reads with MiXCR. The data hold 120,000 to 150,000 distinct CDR3 sequences, with about 14% observed a single time. This sample was taken from a study of T-cell memory formation after mild COVID-19. Germline loops: CDR1 KGHSH, CDR2 LQKENI. This CDR3 is 15 amino acids long. Trimming left V 3 bases short and J 2 bases short, with 13 bases between. The receptor was derived from an adult woman who had mild COVID-19 (a few samples of this study predate the infection). Cell type and time point are not known. The specimen sequenced was PBMCs or a T cell subset sorted from them (not recorded which). This chain joins TRBV18 and TRBJ1-2; D ambiguous. The CDR3 bases are TGTGCCAGCTCACCCGGGAAGGAATTGAACTATGGCTACACCTTC. It is translated as CASSPGKELNYGYTF.